One and the same sample provided the 28 T cell receptor beta chains below, sequenced in a study of blood T cells in healthy people across ages (dated by TCRdb to about 2015). The method was 5' RACE. Instrument on record: Illumina HiSeq 2500. A second PCR of roughly 7 to 11 cycles was performed with a sample-barcoded 5' primer and a J-beta primer mix. The raw public data were reprocessed by TCRdb itself: fastp quality trimming at Q25, MiXCR clonotype calling, in-frame beta chains only. Rows are unified per CDR3 protein, each entry keeping the most common DNA and genes. The sample table lists hundreds of thousands of distinct CDR3 sequences, around 42% of them with a count of one. The top ten clones comprise roughly 18% of the sample. What was sequenced was blood. These receptors originate from a man aged 60-69 years in good health.

This clonotype has just a few counts. The V call is TRBV27, the J call TRBJ2-1; D tentatively fits TRBD1 or TRBD2 (5 bases each). The DNA end is more similar to TRBJ2-7, so the J call may be wrong. The germline gives CDR1 MNHEY, CDR2 SMNVEV (reference sequence). CDR3 length equals 15 residues. The CDR3 loop is CASSPGRSSYNEQYF. CDR3 sequence (DNA): TGTGCCAGCAGTCCGGGACGGAGCTCCTACAATGAGCAGTACTTC.

With regard to this clonotype: One end of the junction varies from germline; a read error may be responsible. This chain uses TRBV20-1 with TRBJ1-5, with a tentative D call TRBD1 (5 bases). From germline, CDR1 is DFQATT and CDR2 SNEGSKA (reference sequence). CDR3 length: 17 amino acids. The CDR3 region has the DNA TGCAGTGCTAGTCTTAGTTTGACAGTGCATAGCAATCAGTCCCAGCATTTT. This sequence encodes CSASLSLTVHSNQSQHF.

The chain joins TRBV6-6 to TRBJ2-7; D is undetermined. The germline V and J ends were trimmed by 5 bases and 1 base, with 12 bases remaining between them. Germline CDR1 MNHNY, CDR2 SVGAGI (reference sequence). The length of the CDR3 is 14 residues. The CDR3 here is CASSDRSDSYEQYF. The CDR3 DNA reads as TGTGCCAGCAGTGATCGCTCTGATTCCTACGAGCAGTACTTC.

This clonotype was observed a handful of times. V and J are TRBV4-3 and TRBJ2-3; D is unclear. The V gene's germline CDR1 is LGHNA and CDR2 YSLEER. This CDR3 region has 16 residues. Trimming removed 1 base at V and 0 bases at J, with 11 bases between. CDR3 amino acids: CASSQGWADSTDTQYF. The CDR3 DNA follows: TGCGCCAGCAGCCAAGGCTGGGCGGATAGCACAGATACGCAGTATTTT.

The V call is TRBV28, the J call TRBJ2-5; D is unclear. V was clipped by 4 bases and J by 5 bases, with 17 bases between them. This CDR3 comprises 15 residues. Germline CDR1 reads MDHEN; CDR2 reads SYDVKM. The CDR3 DNA reads TGTGCCAGCAGTTCTACCGGACGCGTTCGGGAGACCCAGTACTTC. It codes for CASSSTGRVRETQYF.

The chain combines TRBV13 with TRBJ2-1, with 7 nucleotides matching TRBD1. Looked up from germline, CDR1 is PRHDT and CDR2 is FYEKMQ (reference sequence). Trimming at V came to 5 bases and at J to 4 bases, leaving 8 bases not matched to a gene. This CDR3 has 15 amino acids. The CDR3 bases are TGTGCCAGCAGCGCTTTGAGGGACAGTTACAATGAGCAGTTCTTC. Translated: CASSALRDSYNEQFF.

The CDR3 nucleotides are TGTGCCAGTAGTATGGACAACCAAGAGACCCAGTACTTC. Protein product: CASSMDNQETQYF. The chain carries TRBV19 and TRBJ2-5; D is possibly TRBD1 (5 bases). The germline CDR1 and CDR2 sequences are LNHDA and SQIVND (reference sequence). The CDR3 runs 13 residues. Between the trimmed V and J ends, which lost 3 bases and 0 bases, there was a span of 5 bases.

The gene calls are TRBV4-3 and TRBJ2-3, with D perhaps TRBD2 (5 bases). In germline, CDR1 is LGHNA, CDR2 YSLEER. The CDR3 has 16 residues. V shed 1 base and J shed 3 bases, with 14 bases lying between them. The CDR3 is CASSQGGPFLTDTQYF. CDR3 bases: TGCGCCAGCAGCCAAGGAGGGCCGTTTCTGACAGATACGCAGTATTTT.

This clonotype was seen a few times. The rearrangement uses TRBV2 and TRBJ2-5, with 9 positions matching TRBD2. The CDR3 extends over 15 amino acids. Trimming at V came to 3 bases and at J to 2 bases, leaving 4 bases not matched to a gene. CDR1 and CDR2 (germline): SNHLY, FYNNEI. The CDR3 sequence is CASSDLAGIQETQYF. CDR3 DNA: TGTGCCAGCAGTGACCTAGCGGGGATTCAAGAGACCCAGTACTTC.

This clonotype was counted only a few times. The chain joins TRBV20-1 to TRBJ2-7, with D possibly being TRBD2 (7 bases). The CDR3 has 13 residues. Trimming cost V 0 bases and J 11 bases, with 17 bases left between them. Germline V gene lookup returns CDR1 DFQATT and CDR2 SNEGSKA (reference sequence). CDR3 region: CSARDGGGPMEYF. The CDR3 DNA follows: TGCAGTGCTAGAGATGGGGGGGGGCCGATGGAGTACTTC.

A word on this clonotype: This may come from a read error, since a much larger clone is one base off. V gene TRBV29-1 combines with J gene TRBJ2-4, with a weak D call TRBD2 (6 bases). Germline lookup yields CDR1 SQVTM and CDR2 ANQGSEA. The CDR3 is 15 amino acids. The CDR3 DNA is TGCAGCGTTAAAGATCAATGGGGGGTCTCCAACATTCAGTACTTC. This gives the protein CSVKDQWGVSNIQYF.

V gene TRBV21-1 combines with J gene TRBJ2-1; TRBD2 reflects the table's D call only, with no check against the DNA. TRBV21-1 is a pseudogene locus. The CDR3 totals 17 residues. CDR3 nucleotides: TGTGCCAGCAGCAAAGTGGCGTTAGCGGGCTCCTACAATGAGCAGTTCTTC. This encodes CASSKVALAGSYNEQFF.

The chain employs TRBV6-1 and TRBJ1-6, with 11 bases matching TRBD1. This CDR3 spans 17 amino acids. Germline assignment: CDR1 MNHNS and CDR2 SASEGT. Trimming at V came to 4 bases and at J to 8 bases, leaving 10 bases not matched to a gene. The CDR3 coding sequence is TGTGCCAGCAGTGGTACCGGCGGGACAGGGGGAGATTCACCCCTCCACTTT. This gives the protein CASSGTGGTGGDSPLHF.

V gene TRBV27 combines with J gene TRBJ2-1, with TRBD2 matching over 7 bases. The CDR3 is made up of 15 amino acids. The V gene end was trimmed by 5 bases and the J gene end by 2 bases; junction bases not matched to a gene: 6. The germline V gene encodes CDR1 MNHEY and CDR2 SMNVEV (reference sequence). CDR3 bases: TGTGCCAGCAGTCCCGGGGAGGGGACCTACAATGAGCAGTTCTTC. Its protein is CASSPGEGTYNEQFF.

This clonotype occurred a few times. The rearrangement joins TRBV6-2 or TRBV6-3 to TRBJ1-2; D may be TRBD1 (5 bases). Germline V gives CDR1 MNHEY, CDR2 SVGEGT. CDR3 length: 13 amino acids. The V gene lost 4 bases and the J gene lost 4 bases, with 10 bases spanning the gap. The CDR3 loop is CASSWGRSYGYTF. CDR3 coding DNA: TGTGCCAGCAGTTGGGGGAGATCCTATGGCTACACCTTC.

Concerning this clonotype itself: This may come from a read error, since a much larger clone is one base off. The chain couples TRBV7-9 to TRBJ2-1; no clear D gene. CDR1 and CDR2 (germline): SEHNR, FQNEAQ (reference sequence). The CDR3 totals 11 residues. For the CDR3, the DNA is TGTTCCAGCAGCTTAGTCGATGAGCAGTTCTTC. Translated: CSSSLVDEQFF. The whole variable domain, filled in from reference TRBV7-9 and TRBJ2-1, reads DTGVSQNPRHKITKRGQNVTFRCDPISEHNRLYWYRQTLGQGPEFLTYFQNEAQLEKSRLLSDRFSAERPKGSFSTLEIQRTEQGDSAMYLCSSSLVDEQFFGPGTRLTVL.

The chain combines TRBV6-5 with TRBJ2-5; 7 positions match TRBD2. The J call may be faulty, since TRBJ2-7 better matches the DNA end. Germline assignment: CDR1 MNHEY and CDR2 SVGAGI. There are 16 residues in the CDR3. The CDR3 protein is CASSYSGGVGAYEQYF. The CDR3 DNA reads TGTGCCAGCAGTTACTCGGGGGGGGTAGGGGCCTACGAGCAGTACTTC.

This chain connects TRBV20-1 to TRBJ2-7; D may be TRBD1 (5 bases). The germline gives CDR1 DFQATT, CDR2 SNEGSKA (reference sequence). Trimming stripped 3 bases from V and 0 bases from J, with 12 bases between. The CDR3 totals 14 residues. DNA of the CDR3: TGCAGTGCTAGCCCCAGGGATAGCTCCTACGAGCAGTACTTC. This translates into CSASPRDSSYEQYF.

A word on this clonotype: This clone may be a read error of a much larger clone one base away. This chain links TRBV9 with TRBJ2-1, with 7 bases matching TRBD1. This CDR3 is built from 14 residues. CDR1 is SGDLS and CDR2 is YYNGEE in the germline V gene. J gave up 10 bases and V 3 bases, and 10 bases lay outside the gene matches. The CDR3 DNA is TGTGCCAGCAGCGGGGGACAAGGGGGCTACGAGCAGTTCTTC. As protein: CASSGGQGGYEQFF.

This clonotype was counted ten times or more. V and J are TRBV15 and TRBJ2-7; TRBD2 aligns across 12 bases. In germline, CDR1 is LNHNV, CDR2 YYDKDF (reference sequence). This CDR3 has 18 amino acids. V shed 2 bases, J shed 6 bases, and the junction held 14 bases outside the gene matches. CDR3 sequence: CATSRYGLAGLGVGEQYF. CDR3 DNA: TGTGCCACCAGCAGATATGGACTAGCGGGGTTGGGCGTCGGCGAGCAGTACTTC. The full variable domain, with the rest looked up from reference TRBV15 and TRBJ2-7, is DAMVIQNPRYQVTQFGKPVTLSCSQTLNHNVMYWYQQKSSQAPKLLFHYYDKDFNNEADTPDNFQSRRPNTSFCFLDIRSPGLGDTAMYLCATSRYGLAGLGVGEQYFGPGTRLTVT.

The sample holds a few counts of this clonotype. The chain couples TRBV5-1 to TRBJ1-2; 9 nucleotides agree with TRBD1. Germline values: CDR1 SGHRS, CDR2 YFSETQ. The ends lost 3 bases at V and 3 bases at J; junction bases unmatched: 9. There are 16 residues in the CDR3. CDR3: CASSWGDRGNDYGYTF. In nucleotides, the CDR3 is TGCGCCAGCAGCTGGGGAGACAGGGGGAATGACTATGGCTACACCTTC.

This clonotype has only a few counts. The chain is built from TRBV28 and TRBJ2-3, with a weak D call TRBD2 (5 bases). The V gene lost 1 base and the J gene lost 6 bases, with 11 bases spanning the gap. The germline V gene has CDR1 MDHEN and CDR2 SYDVKM. The CDR3 consists of 14 residues. The CDR3: CASSLFSGRDTQYF. In nucleotides, the CDR3 is TGTGCCAGCAGTTTATTCAGCGGCAGGGATACGCAGTATTTT.

V is TRBV3-1 and J is TRBJ1-6; a weak D match, TRBD1 (6 bases). Trimming took off 5 bases at V and 7 bases at J, with 18 bases between the two ends. Looked up from germline, CDR1 is LGHDT and CDR2 is YNNKEL (reference sequence). This CDR3 has 16 residues. CDR3 protein: CASSASSTGRNSPLHF. The DNA for the CDR3 is TGTGCCAGCAGCGCCAGTTCTACAGGGCGCAATTCACCCCTCCACTTT.

The V and J genes are TRBV14 and TRBJ2-1, with a possible D match to TRBD1 (5 bases). Germline values: CDR1 SGHDN, CDR2 FVKESK. The germline V and J ends were trimmed by 4 bases and 8 bases, with 9 bases remaining between them. This CDR3 spans 12 amino acids. The CDR3 region has the DNA TGTGCCAGCAGCCGACAGATTGATGAGCAGTTCTTC. Protein product: CASSRQIDEQFF.

The gene calls are TRBV9 and TRBJ2-1; D may be TRBD1 (6 bases). The CDR3 loop spans 15 amino acids. Per germline, CDR1 SGDLS and CDR2 YYNGEE. V dropped 1 base and J dropped 4 bases, with 12 bases sitting between them. CDR3 residues: CASSVRAGAYNEQFF. For the CDR3, the DNA is TGTGCCAGCAGCGTAAGGGCAGGGGCATACAATGAGCAGTTCTTC.

Many counts were recorded for this clonotype. At one of its ends the junction is not consistent with the germline gene, which may arise from a read error. The V and J genes are TRBV5-1 and TRBJ2-5, with TRBD2 identical over 10 bases. The CDR3 is 16 amino acids. The germline gives CDR1 SGHRS, CDR2 YFSETQ. For the CDR3, the DNA is TGTGCCAGCAGCTTAGGGCCTAGCGGGGGCCAAGAGACCCAGTACTTC. This sequence encodes CASSLGPSGGQETQYF.

This rearrangement joins TRBV27 to TRBJ2-1; 9 bases line up with TRBD1. Germline V gene lookup returns CDR1 MNHEY and CDR2 SMNVEV (reference sequence). The V segment lost 3 bases and the J segment 5 bases; nucleotides outside the gene matches: 5. The CDR3 spans 15 residues. The CDR3 is CASSFGRQGDNEQFF. CDR3 in DNA: TGTGCCAGCAGTTTTGGGAGACAGGGGGACAATGAGCAGTTCTTC.

The rearrangement uses TRBV9 and TRBJ1-4, with 8 bases identical to TRBD1. The CDR3 covers 16 residues. Germline CDR1 is SGDLS and CDR2 is YYNGEE. J gave up 6 bases and V 1 base, and 8 bases lay outside the gene matches. The CDR3 coding sequence is TGTGCCAGCAGCGTACTGTCAGGGGGCGCGTATGAAAAACTGTTTTTT. It encodes CASSVLSGGAYEKLFF. Full variable domain (remainder filled in from reference TRBV9 and TRBJ1-4): DSGVTQTPKHLITATGQRVTLRCSPRSGDLSVYWYQQSLDQGLQFLIQYYNGEERAKGNILERFSAQQFPDLHSELNLSSLELGDSALYFCASSVLSGGAYEKLFFGSGTQLSVL.